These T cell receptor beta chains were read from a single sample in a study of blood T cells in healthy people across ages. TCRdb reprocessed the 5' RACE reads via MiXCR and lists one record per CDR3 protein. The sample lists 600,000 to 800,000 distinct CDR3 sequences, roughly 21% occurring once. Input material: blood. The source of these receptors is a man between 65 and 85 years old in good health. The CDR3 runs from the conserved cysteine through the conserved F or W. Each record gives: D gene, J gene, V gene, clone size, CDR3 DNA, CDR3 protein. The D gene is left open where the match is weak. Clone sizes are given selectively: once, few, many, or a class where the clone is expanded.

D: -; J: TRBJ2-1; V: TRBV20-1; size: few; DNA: TGCAGTGCACCGACGGCCTACCAACCACACTACAATGAGCAGTTCTTC; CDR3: CSAPTAYQPHYNEQFF
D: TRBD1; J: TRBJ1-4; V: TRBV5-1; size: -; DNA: TGCGCCAGCAGCTCCCCGGGACAGGCGGGAGAAAAACTGTTTTTT; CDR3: CASSSPGQAGEKLFF
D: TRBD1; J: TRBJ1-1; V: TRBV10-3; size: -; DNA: TGTGCCATCAGTGATGGGACAGGGCTGAACACTGAAGCTTTCTTT; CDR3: CAISDGTGLNTEAFF
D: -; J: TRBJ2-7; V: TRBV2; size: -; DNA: TGTGCCAGCAAAAGTAGGCACGAGCAGTACTTC; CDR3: CASKSRHEQYF
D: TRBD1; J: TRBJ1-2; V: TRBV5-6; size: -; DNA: TGTGCCAGCAGCCCGGGACAGGGCATAAGTTATGGCTACACCTTC; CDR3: CASSPGQGISYGYTF
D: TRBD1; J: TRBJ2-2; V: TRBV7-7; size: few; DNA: TGTGCTAGCAGCTACCGGACAGGGCTTAGCACCGGGGAGCTGTTTTTT; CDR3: CASSYRTGLSTGELFF
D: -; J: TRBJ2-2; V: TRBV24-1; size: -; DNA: TGTGCCACCATGACGGAAAATTCGAACACCGGGGAGCTGTTTTTT; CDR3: CATMTENSNTGELFF
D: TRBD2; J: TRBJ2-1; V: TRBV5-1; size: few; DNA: TGCGCCAGCAGCTCGTATGGGACTAGCGGGAGGTACGATGAGCAGTTCTTC; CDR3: CASSSYGTSGRYDEQFF
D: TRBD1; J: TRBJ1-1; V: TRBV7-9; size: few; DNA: TGTGCCAGCAGCTTAGGGGACAGGGGCACTGAAGCTTTCTTT; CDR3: CASSLGDRGTEAFF
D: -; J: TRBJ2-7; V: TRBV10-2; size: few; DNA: TGCGCCTGCAGTGTGCCCGAGCAGTACTTC; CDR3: CACSVPEQYF
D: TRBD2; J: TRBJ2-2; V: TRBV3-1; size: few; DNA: TGTGCCAGCAGCCCGTTAGCGGGATCCGGCACCGGGGAGCTGTTTTTT; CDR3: CASSPLAGSGTGELFF
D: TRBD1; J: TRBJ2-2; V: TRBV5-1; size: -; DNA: TGCGCCAGCAGCGAGGGGACAGTAACGAACACCGGGGAGCTGTTTTTT; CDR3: CASSEGTVTNTGELFF
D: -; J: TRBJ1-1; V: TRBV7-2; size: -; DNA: TGTGCCAGCAGCTCCTACACAGGGACTGAAGCTTTCTTT; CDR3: CASSSYTGTEAFF
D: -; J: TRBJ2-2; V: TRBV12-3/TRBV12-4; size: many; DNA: TGTGCCAGCAGTCTAACTAGTAGAAACACCGGGGAGCTGTTTTTT; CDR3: CASSLTSRNTGELFF
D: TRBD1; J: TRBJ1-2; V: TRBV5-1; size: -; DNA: TGCGCCAGCACCGAGACAGGGGCCGTTGGCTACACCTTC; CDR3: CASTETGAVGYTF
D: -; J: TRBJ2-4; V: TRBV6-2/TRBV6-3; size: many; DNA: TGTGCCAGCAGCCAACTTCGGGGGAACATTCAGTACTTC; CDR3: CASSQLRGNIQYF
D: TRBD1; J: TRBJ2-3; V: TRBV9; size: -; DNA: TGTGCCAGCAGCCCTGACAGGGGGCACACAGATACGCAGTATTTT; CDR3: CASSPDRGHTDTQYF
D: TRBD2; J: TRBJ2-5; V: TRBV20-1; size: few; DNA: TGCAGTGCCCCCGGGGGGGAGACCCAGTACTTC; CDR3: CSAPGGETQYF
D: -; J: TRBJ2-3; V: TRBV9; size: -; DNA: TGTGCCAGCAGCGTAAGGGAGCGGTTCACAGATACGCAGTATTTT; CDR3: CASSVRERFTDTQYF
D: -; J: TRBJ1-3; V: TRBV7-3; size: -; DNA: TGTGCCACCTCGCCGGGGAGAGGAAACACCATATATTTT; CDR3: CATSPGRGNTIYF
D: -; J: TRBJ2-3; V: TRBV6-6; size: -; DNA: TGTGCCAGCAGTGGGGGGAAAGTAGATACGCAGTATTTT; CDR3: CASSGGKVDTQYF
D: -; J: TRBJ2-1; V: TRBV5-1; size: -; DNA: TGCGCCAGCAGCGCAGTCGTTGGGGGGTCCTACAATGAGCAGTTCTTC; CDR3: CASSAVVGGSYNEQFF
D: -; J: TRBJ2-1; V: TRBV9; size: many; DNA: TGTGCCAGCAGCACCCGGGACGGCCGGCATGAGCAGTTCTTC; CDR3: CASSTRDGRHEQFF
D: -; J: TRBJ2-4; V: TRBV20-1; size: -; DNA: TGCAGTGCTCACAGATTAGAAGGAATGCTAGCCAAAAACATTCAGTACTTC; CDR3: CSAHRLEGMLAKNIQYF
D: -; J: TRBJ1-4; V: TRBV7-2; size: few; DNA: TGTGCCAGCAGGATCTCGGGCTCAAATGAAAAACTGTTTTTT; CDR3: CASRISGSNEKLFF
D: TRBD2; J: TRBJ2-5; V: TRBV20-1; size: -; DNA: TGCAGTGCTAGTCGGCGGGAGGATCGAGAGACCCAGTACTTC; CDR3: CSASRREDRETQYF
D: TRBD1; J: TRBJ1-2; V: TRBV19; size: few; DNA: TGTGCCAGTAGTTGGACAGGGAGGCGATCTAACTATGGCTACACCTTC; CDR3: CASSWTGRRSNYGYTF
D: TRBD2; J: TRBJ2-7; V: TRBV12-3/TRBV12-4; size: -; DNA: TGTGCCAGCAGTCCGGTAGCGGGAGCCTACGAGCAGTACTTC; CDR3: CASSPVAGAYEQYF
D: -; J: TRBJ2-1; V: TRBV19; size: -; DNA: TGTGCCAGTAGTATAGATGGGAGCGGTACTTACAATGAGCAGTTCTTC; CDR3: CASSIDGSGTYNEQFF
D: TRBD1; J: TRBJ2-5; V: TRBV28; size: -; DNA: TGTGCCAGCAGCCCAAGACAGGGCCCATCCTATGAGACCCAGTACTTC; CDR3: CASSPRQGPSYETQYF
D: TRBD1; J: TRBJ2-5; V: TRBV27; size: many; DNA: TGTGCCAGCAGCCTGTGGGACAGACAAGAGACCCAGTACTTC; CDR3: CASSLWDRQETQYF
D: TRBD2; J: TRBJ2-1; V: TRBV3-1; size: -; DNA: TGTGCCAGCAGCCTCATAGCGGGAGGAGTTGATGAGCAGTTCTTC; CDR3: CASSLIAGGVDEQFF
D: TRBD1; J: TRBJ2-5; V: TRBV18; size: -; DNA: TGTGCCAGCTCACCCCTTACAGGGGCACAAGAGACCCAGTACTTC; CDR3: CASSPLTGAQETQYF
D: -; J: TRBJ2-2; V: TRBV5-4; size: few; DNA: TGTGCCAGCAGTATGACAGGTAGCGGGGAGCTGTTTTTT; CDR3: CASSMTGSGELFF
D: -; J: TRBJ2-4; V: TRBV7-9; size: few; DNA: TGTGCCAGCAGCCTAGAGACGACGGGAAACATTCAGTACTTC; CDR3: CASSLETTGNIQYF
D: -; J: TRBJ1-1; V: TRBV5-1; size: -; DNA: TGCGCCAACAGCTTGGATTTGGGGGCTAACACTGAAGCTTTCTTT; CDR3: CANSLDLGANTEAFF
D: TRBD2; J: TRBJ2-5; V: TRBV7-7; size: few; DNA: TGTGCTAGCAGCTTAGCGGCTAGCGGAGGGGAAGAGACCCAGTACTTC; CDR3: CASSLAASGGEETQYF
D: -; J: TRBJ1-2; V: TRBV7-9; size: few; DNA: TGTGCCAGCAGCTCGGCGGGGGCTAGCTATGGCTACACCTTC; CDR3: CASSSAGASYGYTF
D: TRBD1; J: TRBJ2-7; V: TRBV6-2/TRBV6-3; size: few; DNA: TGTGCCAGCAGTTACAGGACAGGGGGCGAGCAGTACTTC; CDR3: CASSYRTGGEQYF
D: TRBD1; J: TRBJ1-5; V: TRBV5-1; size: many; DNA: TGCGCCAGCAGCTTGTCAGGGGGGGACCAGCCCCAGCATTTT; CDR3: CASSLSGGDQPQHF
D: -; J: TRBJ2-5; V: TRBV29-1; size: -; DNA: TGCAGCGTTGAAGTCGACAGCAAGACCCAGTACTTC; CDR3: CSVEVDSKTQYF
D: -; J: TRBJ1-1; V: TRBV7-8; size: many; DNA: TGTGCCAGCAGCGCGACAGCTATGAACACTGAAGCTTTCTTT; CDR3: CASSATAMNTEAFF
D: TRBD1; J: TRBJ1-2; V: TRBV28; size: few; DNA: TGTGCCAGCAGTCCACAGGGGCCCCGGTATGGCTACACCTTC; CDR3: CASSPQGPRYGYTF
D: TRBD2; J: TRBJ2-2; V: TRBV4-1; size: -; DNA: TGCGCCAGCAGCCAAGAAGCGGGAGTGGCCGGGGAGCTGTTTTTT; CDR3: CASSQEAGVAGELFF
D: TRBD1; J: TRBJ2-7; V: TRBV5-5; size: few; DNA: TGTGCCAGCAGCCTCCGGGACAGGGGGAACGAGCAGTACTTC; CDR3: CASSLRDRGNEQYF
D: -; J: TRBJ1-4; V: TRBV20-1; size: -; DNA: TGCAGTGCTCTGGGGGGATCGGTGTCTGAAAAACTGTTTTTT; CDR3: CSALGGSVSEKLFF
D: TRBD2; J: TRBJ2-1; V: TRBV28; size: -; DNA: TGTGCCAGCAGCACCTCGGTAGCGGGAGAATACAATGAGCAGTTCTTC; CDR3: CASSTSVAGEYNEQFF
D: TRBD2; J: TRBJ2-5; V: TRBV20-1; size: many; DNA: TGCAGTGCTTCAAAGCGGGAGGGGCAACAAGAGACCCAGTACTTC; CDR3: CSASKREGQQETQYF
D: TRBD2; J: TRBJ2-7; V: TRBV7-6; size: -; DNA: TGTGCCAGCAGCTTATCGGGAGGGCCCTCCTACGAGCAGTACTTC; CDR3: CASSLSGGPSYEQYF
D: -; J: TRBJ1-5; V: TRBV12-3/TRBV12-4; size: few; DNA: TGTGCCAGCAGTTTAGACGGAGGGGCGAGCAATCAGCCCCAGCATTTT; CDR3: CASSLDGGASNQPQHF
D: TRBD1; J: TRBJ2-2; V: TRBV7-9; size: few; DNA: TGTGCCAGCAGGCCCGGGACAGGGCTTTCCACCGGGGAGCTGTTTTTT; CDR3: CASRPGTGLSTGELFF
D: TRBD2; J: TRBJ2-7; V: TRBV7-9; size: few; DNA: TGTGCCAGCAGCCCAGGACTAGCGATATACGAGCAGTACTTC; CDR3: CASSPGLAIYEQYF
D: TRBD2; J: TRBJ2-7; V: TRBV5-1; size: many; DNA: TGCGCCAGCACTCACTCTAGCGGAAGCTCCTACGAGCAGTACTTC; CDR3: CASTHSSGSSYEQYF